This entry describes one T cell receptor beta chain. As yet, its antigen is unknown. The V end lost 0 bases, the J end lost 1 base, and 1 base lay between the germline ends. This CDR3 has 13 residues. Germline loops: CDR1 SGHRS, CDR2 YFSETQ. Only in-frame clones appear in the TCRdb table, and some are missing; sequencing was by immunoSEQ multiplex PCR. This sample has fewer than 35,000 clones, with roughly 76% found just once. This sample stems from a study of OX40 agonist ivuxolimab in advanced cancers. Study-wide background: Earlier treatment with anti-PD-1, anti-PD-L1 or anti-CTLA-4 was permitted, and roughly 42% had received some.

Study findings and constraints: The antigens recognized by the expanded peripheral T cells, that is their antigen specificity, were not determined. People who partly responded at 0.1-3.0 mg/kg had some of the least clonal expansion seen.

This receptor was identified in an adult with an advanced solid tumor such as melanoma, head and neck, liver or kidney cancer. Here the sequenced sample was CD4+ or CD8+ T cells sorted from blood, taken in a trial of the OX40 agonist ivuxolimab. The gene calls are TRBV5-1 and TRBJ2-2; D is uncertain. CDR3 DNA: TGCGCCAGCAGCTTGGGGAACACCGGGGAGCTGTTTTTT. Translated: CASSLGNTGELFF.